This T cell receptor (beta chain) was sequenced during a study of T-cell memory formation after mild COVID-19. Whole-study results and caveats: While clones contracting from day 15 to 85 were balanced between CD4 and CD8, later expanders leaned CD4+. SARS-CoV-2 specificity of second-wave clones peaking day 37 was unconfirmed. Of the contracting clones, CD4+ ones lay mainly in CM and EM, and CD8+ ones in EMRA.

One entry per CDR3 protein results from TCRdb running MiXCR on the 5' RACE reads. The sample lists 110,000 to 150,000 distinct CDR3 sequences, approximately 25% occurring once. The CDR3 length is 18 residues. CDR1 SGHVS and CDR2 FQNEAQ come from the germline V gene. Trimming cost V 1 base and J 4 bases, with 19 bases left between them. This clonotype was recorded a few times. Antigen: not known. This clonotype was obtained from an adult woman who had mild COVID-19 (a few samples of this study predate the infection). Cell type and time point are not known. Sequenced sample: PBMCs or a T cell subset sorted from them (not recorded which). This rearrangement joins TRBV7-8 to TRBJ2-2, with D tentatively TRBD2 (6 bases). The CDR3 nucleotides are TGTGCCAGCAGCTTAGTTGCGTTCGGGGGAAGGGGCACCGGGGAGCTGTTTTTT. Amino acids: CASSLVAFGGRGTGELFF.